The subject of this entry is one TCR beta chain. This clonotype showed up many times. What this receptor recognizes is not known. No clone much larger than this one lies a single base away; base qualities are absent. The CDR3 has 12 amino acids, counting the end cysteine and phenylalanine. Here the CDR3 DNA is all that survives: 36 bases in frame from base 1. V loses 5 bases, J loses 9 bases, and the germline ends lie 15 bases apart. The germline V gene provides CDR1 SQVTM and CDR2 ANQGSEA. The entry originates in a study of post-analysis software for immune sequencing data (dated by TCRdb to 2015 to 2017). Background on the whole study: The recorded disease courses included relapsing-remitting, secondary progressive and progressive-relapsing multiple sclerosis, and some patients had no subtype annotation. Patient repertoires were compared against about a dozen previously published healthy control repertoires from donors aged about 6 to 26 years. A subset of samples was prepared in parallel using single-end sample barcoding, then pooled and co-amplified after Illumina adapter ligation. Study-wide conclusions, independent of this receptor: When samples were clustered directly using the F measure, samples prepared in the same batch co-clustered strongly, which prompted a batch-effect correction. Significantly higher frequencies in patients than in controls were found for roughly 5 TRBV segments, including TRBV5-6, TRBV5-1 and TRBV20-1. Multiple sclerosis patients had significantly lower normalized Chao1 diversity than controls, a result that suggests substantial peripheral T-cell clonal expansion. The multiple sclerosis patient group was slightly younger than the control group.

To demonstrate the VDJtools post-analysis software, the study profiled TCR beta repertoires from the peripheral blood of about a dozen young patients with multiple sclerosis. The multiple sclerosis patients were children and adolescents ranging in age from about 6 to 17 years. The library was produced with PCR. Sequencing took place on an Illumina HiSeq 2500. Unique molecular identifiers were incorporated into TCR beta cDNA libraries to reduce PCR and sequencing biases. About 500,000 cDNA molecules were obtained for every 1 to 10 million input T cells, so each molecule roughly corresponded to one T cell. The patient libraries were prepared and sequenced using the same protocol as the earlier healthy control dataset. Within a given batch, samples were prepared together, multiplexed and sequenced on the same HiSeq lane. Per the source publication's procedure: MIGEC handled the raw barcoded reads, throwing out single-read molecular identifier groups before consensus assembly and CDR3 extraction. Clonotype tables were post-analysed with VDJtools, normalizing diversity by down-sampling all datasets to the smallest sample size. In repertoire overlap clustering, CDR3 amino acid sequences, but not nucleotide sequences, were matched to correct batch-related cross-sample contamination. The raw public reads went through TCRdb reprocessing: fastp at Q25, MiXCR clone calling, in-frame beta chains kept. CDR3 protein sequences are deduplicated, and each keeps its most common genes and DNA. These V and J calls rely on TCRdb rather than the paper's analysis. Counted in this sample were 450,000 to 650,000 distinct CDR3 sequences; around 40% of them appeared once. In total, the top ten clones hold 1.5% to 2% of the sample.

The source is a girl aged 10 to 17 with multiple sclerosis. The chain links TRBV29-1 with TRBJ2-3, with TRBD1 as a weak D call on 5 bases. Sequencing used blood. The CDR3 is CSVKQDHITQYF. In nucleotide form, the sequence is TGCAGCGTTAAACAGGACCATATCACGCAGTATTTT.